The text below deals with one TCR beta chain. Its specificity is unknown. This sample was included in a study of shared clonotypes between healthy human individuals. Study results and caveats: Rarefaction showed sorted-subset sequencing was incomplete despite large depth. Sample collection involved blood only; tissue repertoires are likely different.

Naive-designated CD8 cells lacked CD45RO, were positively enriched for CCR7, and omitted terminally differentiated effector memory CD45RA+ cells. Clones were sequenced by immunoSEQ multiplex PCR, and TCRdb holds only the in-frame ones, with some missing. Of about 820,000 clones in the sample, over 90% were seen once. This receptor was obtained from a man aged 30 to 39 in good health. The sample consisted of naive CD8+ T cells sorted from blood.

CDR3 sequence reads: CASSLAGTGIYNEQFF. CDR3 nucleotides: TGTGCCAGCAGCTTAGCCGGGACAGGGATCTACAATGAGCAGTTCTTC. The chain carries TRBV7-6 and TRBJ2-1; 9 bases agree with TRBD1. This CDR3 has 16 residues. Losses at the gene ends were 0 bases for V and 3 bases for J; bases not matched to a gene: 3. Germline V gene sequence: CDR1 SGHVS, CDR2 FNYEAQ.